This T cell receptor (beta chain) was sequenced during a study of T cells in tuberculosis. Study-wide results and limits: Low-affinity CD1B-GMM tetramer-binding T cells may have been missed.

There are 12 residues in the CDR3. Trimming took 3 bases from V and 12 from J; bases not matched to a gene: 7. CDR1 and CDR2 from the germline V gene are SEHNR and FQNEAQ (reference sequence). Cells were sorted from thawed PBMC rested overnight and stained with GMM-loaded CD1B tetramer, viability dye and anti-CD3. C32 glucose monomycolate from Rhodococcus equi was loaded onto the CD1B tetramers. Tetramer-sorted PBMC had been CD14 monocyte-depleted before freezing. About 100,000 tetramer-negative cells were sorted from each donor. No alpha-beta pairing information exists for these sequences. Produced via immunoSEQ multiplex PCR; TCRdb's table is partial and in-frame only. The sample holds 80,000 to 100,000 clones, approximately 91% seen once.

The sequenced sample was CD1b-GMM tetramer-negative cells sorted from PBMCs. The V gene is TRBV7-9, the J gene TRBJ1-2, with 7 positions matching TRBD1. The TCR sequence derives from an adult woman with latent tuberculosis. CDR3 residues: CASSLTGPLDTF. DNA for the CDR3: TGTGCCAGCAGCTTGACAGGGCCCTTAGACACCTTC.